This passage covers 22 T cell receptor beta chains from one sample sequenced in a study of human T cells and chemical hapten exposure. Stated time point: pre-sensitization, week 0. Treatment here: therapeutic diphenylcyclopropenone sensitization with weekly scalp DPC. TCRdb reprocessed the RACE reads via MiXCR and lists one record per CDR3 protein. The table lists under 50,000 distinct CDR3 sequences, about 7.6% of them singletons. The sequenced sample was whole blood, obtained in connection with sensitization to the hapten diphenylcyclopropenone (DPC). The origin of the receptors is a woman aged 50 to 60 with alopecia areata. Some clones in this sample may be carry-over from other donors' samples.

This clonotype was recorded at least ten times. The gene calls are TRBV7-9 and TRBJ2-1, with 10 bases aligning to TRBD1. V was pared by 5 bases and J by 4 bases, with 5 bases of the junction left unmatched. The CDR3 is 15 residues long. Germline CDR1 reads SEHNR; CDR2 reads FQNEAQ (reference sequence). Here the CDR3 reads CASSIGTGAYNEQFF. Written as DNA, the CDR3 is TGTGCCAGCAGCATCGGGACAGGGGCATACAATGAGCAGTTCTTC. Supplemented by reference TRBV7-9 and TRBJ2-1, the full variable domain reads DTGVSQNPRHKITKRGQNVTFRCDPISEHNRLYWYRQTLGQGPEFLTYFQNEAQLEKSRLLSDRFSAERPKGSFSTLEIQRTEQGDSAMYLCASSIGTGAYNEQFFGPGTRLTVL.

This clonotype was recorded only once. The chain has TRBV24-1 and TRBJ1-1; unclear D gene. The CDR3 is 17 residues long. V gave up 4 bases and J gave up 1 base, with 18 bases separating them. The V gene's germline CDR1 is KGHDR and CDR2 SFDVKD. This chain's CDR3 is CATSDNPLHGSNTEAFF. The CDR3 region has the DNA TGTGCCACCAGTGACAACCCCCTACACGGGTCGAACACTGAAGCTTTCTTT.

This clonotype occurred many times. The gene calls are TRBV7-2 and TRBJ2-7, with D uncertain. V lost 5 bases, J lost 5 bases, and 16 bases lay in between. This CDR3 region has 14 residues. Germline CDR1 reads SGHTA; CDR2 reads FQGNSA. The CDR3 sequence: CASSLRVLGNEQYF. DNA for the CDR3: TGTGCCAGCAGCCTCCGGGTGCTGGGGAACGAGCAGTACTTC.

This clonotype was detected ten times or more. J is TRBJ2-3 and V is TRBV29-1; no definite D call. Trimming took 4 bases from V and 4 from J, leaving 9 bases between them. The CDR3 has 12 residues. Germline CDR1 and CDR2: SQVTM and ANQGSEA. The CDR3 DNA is TGCAGCGTTGGGACGGGCCCAGATACGCAGTATTTT. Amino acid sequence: CSVGTGPDTQYF.

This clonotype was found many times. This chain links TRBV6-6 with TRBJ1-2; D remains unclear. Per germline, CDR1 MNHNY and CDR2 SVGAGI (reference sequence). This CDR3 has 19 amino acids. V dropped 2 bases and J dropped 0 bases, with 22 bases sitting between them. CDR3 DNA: TGTGCCAGCAGTTACGGGCAGGCCACATTCTGGCGCCCTAACTATGGCTACACCTTC. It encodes CASSYGQATFWRPNYGYTF.

This CDR3 reads CASSLDMAKDTQYF. CDR3 DNA sequence: TGTGCCAGCAGCTTAGATATGGCTAAAGATACGCAGTATTTT. The chain recombines TRBV7-2 with TRBJ2-3; no clear D. Germline V gene data show CDR1 as SGHTA and CDR2 as FQGNSA. The CDR3 consists of 14 residues. The V end was cut by 1 base, the J end by 5 bases, with 10 bases between.

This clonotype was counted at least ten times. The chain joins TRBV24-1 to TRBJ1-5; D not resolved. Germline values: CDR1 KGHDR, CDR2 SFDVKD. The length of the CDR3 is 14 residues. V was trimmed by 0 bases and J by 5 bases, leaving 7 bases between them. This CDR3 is CATSDLAGDQPQHF. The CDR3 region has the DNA TGTGCCACCAGTGATTTGGCAGGTGATCAGCCCCAGCATTTT.

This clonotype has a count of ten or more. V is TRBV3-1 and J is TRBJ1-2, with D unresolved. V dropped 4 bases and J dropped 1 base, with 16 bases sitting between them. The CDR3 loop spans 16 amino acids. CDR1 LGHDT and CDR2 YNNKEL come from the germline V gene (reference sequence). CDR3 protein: CASSRQKTTLNYGYTF. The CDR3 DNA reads TGTGCCAGCAGCCGGCAGAAGACCACTCTTAACTATGGCTACACCTTC.

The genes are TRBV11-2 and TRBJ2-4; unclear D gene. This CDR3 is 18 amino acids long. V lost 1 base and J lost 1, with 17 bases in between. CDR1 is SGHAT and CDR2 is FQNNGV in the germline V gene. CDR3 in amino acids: CASSLASPSPMAKNIQYF. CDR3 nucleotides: TGTGCCAGCAGCTTAGCGTCCCCCAGCCCCATGGCCAAAAACATTCAGTACTTC. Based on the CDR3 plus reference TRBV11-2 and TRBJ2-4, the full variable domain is EAGVAQSPRYKIIEKRQSVAFWCNPISGHATLYWYQQILGQGPKLLIQFQNNGVVDDSQLPKDRFSAERLKGVDSTLKIQPAKLEDSAVYLCASSLASPSPMAKNIQYFGAGTRLSVL.

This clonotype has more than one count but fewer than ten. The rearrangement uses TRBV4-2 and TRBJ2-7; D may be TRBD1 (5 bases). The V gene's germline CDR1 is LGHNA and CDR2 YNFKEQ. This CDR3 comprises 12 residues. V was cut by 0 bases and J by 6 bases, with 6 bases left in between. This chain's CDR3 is CASSQDRAEQYF. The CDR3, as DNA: TGTGCCAGCAGCCAAGACAGGGCCGAGCAGTACTTC.

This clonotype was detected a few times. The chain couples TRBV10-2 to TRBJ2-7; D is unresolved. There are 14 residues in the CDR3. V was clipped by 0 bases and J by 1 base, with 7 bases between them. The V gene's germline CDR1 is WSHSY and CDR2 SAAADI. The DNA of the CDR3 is TGCGCCAGCAGTGAGTCGGAGATTTCCTACGAGCAGTACTTC. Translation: CASSESEISYEQYF.

DNA of the CDR3: TGTGCCAGCAGCGGACAGTTAATTACCGGGGAGCTGTTTTTT. Its translation is CASSGQLITGELFF. The chain is built from TRBV3-1 and TRBJ2-2, with D perhaps TRBD1 (6 bases). CDR3 size: 14 residues. CDR1 is LGHDT, CDR2 YNNKEL, per germline (reference sequence). V shed 5 bases and J shed 5 bases, with 12 bases lying between them.

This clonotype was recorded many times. CDR3 protein: CASSPGTSSGEQYF. The CDR3 bases are TGTGCCAGCAGTCCCGGGACTAGCTCGGGTGAGCAGTACTTC. V usage is TRBV3-1 and J usage is TRBJ2-7, with 9 nucleotides matching TRBD2. Germline CDR1 LGHDT, CDR2 YNNKEL (reference sequence). CDR3 length: 14 residues. The ends lost 6 bases at V and 7 bases at J; junction bases unmatched: 10.

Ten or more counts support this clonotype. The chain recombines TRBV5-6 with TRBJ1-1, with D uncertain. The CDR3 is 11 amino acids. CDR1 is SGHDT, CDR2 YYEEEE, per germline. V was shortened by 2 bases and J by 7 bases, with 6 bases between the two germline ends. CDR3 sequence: CASSLRLEAFF. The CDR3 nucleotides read TGTGCCAGCAGCTTACGTCTTGAAGCTTTCTTT.

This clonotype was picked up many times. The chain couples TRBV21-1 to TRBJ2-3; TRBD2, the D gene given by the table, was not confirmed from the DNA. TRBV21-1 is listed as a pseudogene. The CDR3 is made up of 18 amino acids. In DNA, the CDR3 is TGTGCCAGCAGCAAAGAGGAGGGCCCTGGTACGGGCACAGATACGCAGTATTTT. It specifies CASSKEEGPGTGTDTQYF.

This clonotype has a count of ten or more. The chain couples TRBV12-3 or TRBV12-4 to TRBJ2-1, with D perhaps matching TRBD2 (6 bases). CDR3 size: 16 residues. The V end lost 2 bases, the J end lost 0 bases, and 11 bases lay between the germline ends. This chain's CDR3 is CASSLKVGGSYNEQFF. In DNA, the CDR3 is TGTGCCAGCAGTTTAAAGGTGGGGGGCTCCTACAATGAGCAGTTCTTC.

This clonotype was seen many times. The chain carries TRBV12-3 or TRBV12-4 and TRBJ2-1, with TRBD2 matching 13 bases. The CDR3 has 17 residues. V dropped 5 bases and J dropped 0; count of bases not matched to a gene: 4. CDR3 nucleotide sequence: TGTGCCAGCAGTATCCGGACTAGCGGGAGCTCCTACAATGAGCAGTTCTTC. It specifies CASSIRTSGSSYNEQFF.

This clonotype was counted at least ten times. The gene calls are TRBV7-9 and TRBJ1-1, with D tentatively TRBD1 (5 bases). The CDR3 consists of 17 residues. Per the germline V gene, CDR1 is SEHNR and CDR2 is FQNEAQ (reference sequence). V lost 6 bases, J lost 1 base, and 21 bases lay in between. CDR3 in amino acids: CASSGRGLRGPNTEAFF. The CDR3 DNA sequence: TGTGCCAGCAGTGGCCGGGGCCTACGAGGTCCGAACACTGAAGCTTTCTTT.

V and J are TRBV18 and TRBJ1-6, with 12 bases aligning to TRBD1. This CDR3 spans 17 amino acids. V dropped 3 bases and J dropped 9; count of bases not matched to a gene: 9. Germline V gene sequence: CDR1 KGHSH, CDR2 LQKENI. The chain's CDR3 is CASSPGTGGANSSPLHF. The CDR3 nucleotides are TGTGCCAGCTCACCCGGGACAGGGGGCGCGAATTCTTCACCCCTCCACTTT.

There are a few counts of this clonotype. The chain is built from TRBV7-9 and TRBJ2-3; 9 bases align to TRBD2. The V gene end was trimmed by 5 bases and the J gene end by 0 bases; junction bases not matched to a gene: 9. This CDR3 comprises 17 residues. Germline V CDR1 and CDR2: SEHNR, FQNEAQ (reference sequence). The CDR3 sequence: CASSPIRTSVSTDTQYF. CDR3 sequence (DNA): TGTGCCAGCAGCCCCATCCGGACTAGCGTTAGCACAGATACGCAGTATTTT.

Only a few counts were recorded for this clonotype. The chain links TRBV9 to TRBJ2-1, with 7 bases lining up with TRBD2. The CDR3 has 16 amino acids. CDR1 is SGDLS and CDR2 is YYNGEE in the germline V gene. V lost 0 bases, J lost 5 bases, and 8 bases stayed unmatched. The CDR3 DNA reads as TGTGCCAGCAGCGTAGCTACCGGGGACTACGACAATGAGCAGTTCTTC. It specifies CASSVATGDYDNEQFF.

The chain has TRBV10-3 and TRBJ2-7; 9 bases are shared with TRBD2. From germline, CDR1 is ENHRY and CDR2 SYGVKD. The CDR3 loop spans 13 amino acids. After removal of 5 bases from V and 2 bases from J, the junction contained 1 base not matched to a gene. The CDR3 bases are TGTGCCATCAGTTTAGCGGGGGCCTACGAGCAGTACTTC. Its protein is CAISLAGAYEQYF.